The 7 T cell receptor beta chains in this list originate from one sample, sequenced in a study of CD8+ T cells in alopecia areata (dated by TCRdb to the late 2010s). The method behind the library was the immunoSEQ multiplex PCR assay. RNA was extracted from all samples and reverse transcribed into cDNA as template for TCR sequencing. As stored in TCRdb, this immuneACCESS dataset retains in-frame rearrangements with V and J assigned. A fraction of the clones does not appear; measured against another copy, unresolved V genes explain less than half of the discrepancy, and the remainder lacks a known reason. Present in this sample are roughly 120,000 clones, less than 80% of which were seen just once. Clones ranked in the top ten supply around 2.8% of the sample. The sample comprised CD4+ T cells sorted from blood. The receptors derive from a human donor in good health.

The chain uses TRBV30 and TRBJ2-2; possible D gene TRBD1, 6 bases. The CDR3 loop spans 13 amino acids. V was shortened by 5 bases and J by 0 bases, with 7 bases between the two germline ends. CDR1 and CDR2 (germline): GTSNPN, SVGIG (reference sequence). CDR3: CAWGQTNTGELFF. The CDR3 DNA sequence: TGTGCCTGGGGACAGACGAACACCGGGGAGCTGTTTTTT.

The chain uses TRBV28 and TRBJ1-5; D ambiguous. Deletions cut 6 bases from V and 0 bases from J, with 3 bases between. The germline CDR1 and CDR2 sequences are MDHEN and SYDVKM. The length of the CDR3 is 12 residues. CDR3 in DNA: TGTGCCAGCAGGGGTAGCAATCAGCCCCAGCATTTT. Its translation is CASRGSNQPQHF.

The CDR3 bases are TGTGCCAGCAGCTCAGGTGGGGTTAGTCTGGAGACCCAGTACTTC. Its protein is CASSSGGVSLETQYF. The chain links TRBV7-2 to TRBJ2-5; unclear D gene. The CDR3 runs 15 residues. The ends were cut back, 4 bases at V and 5 bases at J, with 17 bases in the middle. Germline CDR1 and CDR2: SGHTA and FQGNSA.

In its sample, this clone was seen a few times. The same CDR3 can be traced to other DNA sequences in this sample. The chain is built from TRBV29-1 and TRBJ1-1; D is unclear. The CDR3 has 10 residues. V lost 7 bases, J lost 1 base, and 4 bases lay in between. Germline V gene data show CDR1 as SQVTM and CDR2 as ANQGSEA. The CDR3 sequence is CSAGNTEAFF. The CDR3 bases are TGCAGCGCAGGGAACACTGAAGCTTTCTTT.

This clone was counted between two and nine times. The chain is built from TRBV5-1 and TRBJ2-2; D gene uncertain. In germline, CDR1 is SGHRS, CDR2 YFSETQ. V was trimmed by 3 bases and J by 3 bases, leaving 9 bases between them. The CDR3 extends over 14 amino acids. The CDR3: CASSSLGHTGELFF. CDR3 DNA sequence: TGCGCCAGCAGCTCTTTGGGCCACACCGGGGAGCTGTTTTTT.

The chain couples TRBV5-1 to TRBJ2-3, with unresolved D. Germline V lookup: CDR1 SGHRS, CDR2 YFSETQ. The CDR3 extends over 13 amino acids. The V and J ends lost 4 bases and 0 bases respectively, with 6 bases between them. The CDR3 region has the DNA TGCGCCAGCAGCATGTCTAGCACAGATACGCAGTATTTT. This gives the protein CASSMSSTDTQYF.

V usage is TRBV4-2 and J usage is TRBJ1-1; weak D call: TRBD1 (6 bases). The CDR3 totals 15 residues. V lost 1 base and J lost 3, with 12 bases in between. Germline V gives CDR1 LGHNA, CDR2 YNFKEQ. The CDR3 sequence: CASSQVGEGDTEAFF. The CDR3 DNA is TGTGCCAGCAGCCAAGTAGGGGAGGGGGACACTGAAGCTTTCTTT.